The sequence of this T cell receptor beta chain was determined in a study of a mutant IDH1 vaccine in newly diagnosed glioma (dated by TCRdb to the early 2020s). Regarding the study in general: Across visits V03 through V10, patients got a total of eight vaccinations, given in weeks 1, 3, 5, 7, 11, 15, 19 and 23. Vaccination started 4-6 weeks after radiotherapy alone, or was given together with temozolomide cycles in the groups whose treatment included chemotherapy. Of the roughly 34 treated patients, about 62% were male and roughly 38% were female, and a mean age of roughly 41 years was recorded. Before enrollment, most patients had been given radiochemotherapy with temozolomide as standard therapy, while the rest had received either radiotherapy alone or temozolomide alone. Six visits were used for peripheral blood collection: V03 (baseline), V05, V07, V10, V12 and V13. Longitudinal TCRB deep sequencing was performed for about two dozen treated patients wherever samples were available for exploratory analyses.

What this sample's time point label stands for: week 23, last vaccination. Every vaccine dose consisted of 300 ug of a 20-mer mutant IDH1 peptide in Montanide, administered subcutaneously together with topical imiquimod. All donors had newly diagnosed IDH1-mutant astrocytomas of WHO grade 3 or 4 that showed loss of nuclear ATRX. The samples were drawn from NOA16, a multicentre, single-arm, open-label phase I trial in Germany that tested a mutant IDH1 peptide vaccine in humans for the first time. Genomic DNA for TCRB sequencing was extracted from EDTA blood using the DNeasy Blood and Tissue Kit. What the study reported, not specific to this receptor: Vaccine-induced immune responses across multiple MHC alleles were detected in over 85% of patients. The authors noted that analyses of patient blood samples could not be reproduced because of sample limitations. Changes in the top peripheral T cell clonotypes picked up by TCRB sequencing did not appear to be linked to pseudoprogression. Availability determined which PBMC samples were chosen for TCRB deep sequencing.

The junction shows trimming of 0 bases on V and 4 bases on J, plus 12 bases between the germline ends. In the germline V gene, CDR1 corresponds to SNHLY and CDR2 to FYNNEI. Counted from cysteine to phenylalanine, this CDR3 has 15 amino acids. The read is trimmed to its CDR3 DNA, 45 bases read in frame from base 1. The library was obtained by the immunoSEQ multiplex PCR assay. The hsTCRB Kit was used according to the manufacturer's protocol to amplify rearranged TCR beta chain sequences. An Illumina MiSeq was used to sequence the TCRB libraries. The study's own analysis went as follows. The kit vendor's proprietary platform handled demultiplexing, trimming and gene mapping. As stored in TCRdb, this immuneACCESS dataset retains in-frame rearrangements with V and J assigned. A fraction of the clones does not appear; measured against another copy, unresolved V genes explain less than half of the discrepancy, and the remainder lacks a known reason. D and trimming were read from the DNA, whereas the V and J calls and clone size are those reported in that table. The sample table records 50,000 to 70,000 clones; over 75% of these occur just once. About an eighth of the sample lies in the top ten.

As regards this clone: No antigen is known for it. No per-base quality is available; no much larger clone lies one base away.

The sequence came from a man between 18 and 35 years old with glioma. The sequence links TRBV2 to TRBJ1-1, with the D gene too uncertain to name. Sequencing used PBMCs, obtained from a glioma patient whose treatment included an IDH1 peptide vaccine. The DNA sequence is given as TGTGCCAGCAGTGAAGCGCGGCACCGCATCACTGAAGCTTTCTTT. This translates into CASSEARHRITEAFF.